The 16 T cell receptor beta chains listed next were all sequenced from one sample in a study of cytomegalovirus exposure and HLA in healthy donors. The data were produced by immunoSEQ multiplex PCR, yet TCRdb's version contains in-frame clones alone and is incomplete. Of about 280,000 clones in the sample, 70% to 90% were seen once. Material for sequencing was PBMCs. These receptors were collected from a woman between 18 and 29 years old in good health and CMV-seronegative.

This chain joins TRBV18 and TRBJ2-5; TRBD1 agrees at 7 bases. The CDR3 is 14 amino acids. Per the germline V gene, CDR1 is KGHSH and CDR2 is LQKENI. The J segment lost 5 bases and the V segment lost 6 bases, leaving 9 bases of the junction unmatched. Here the CDR3 reads CASSKGGAGETQYF. The CDR3 DNA reads TGTGCCAGCTCGAAAGGGGGCGCGGGTGAGACCCAGTACTTC.

The chain employs TRBV28 and TRBJ1-2; no reliable D call. This CDR3 is 12 amino acids long. Germline V gene lookup returns CDR1 MDHEN and CDR2 SYDVKM. Between the trimmed V and J ends, which lost 3 bases and 8 bases, there was a span of 10 bases. CDR3 in amino acids: CASSLRVGGYTF. The CDR3 DNA reads as TGTGCCAGCAGTTTGAGGGTCGGAGGCTACACCTTC.

This clone was seen only once. V gene TRBV7-9 combines with J gene TRBJ1-5; D perhaps matches TRBD1 (5 bases). V was shortened by 5 bases and J by 8 bases, with 10 bases between the two germline ends. CDR1 SEHNR and CDR2 FQNEAQ come from the germline V gene (reference sequence). This CDR3 has 12 residues. The CDR3: CASSTAREPQHF. CDR3 DNA sequence: TGTGCCAGCAGCACCGCCAGGGAGCCCCAGCATTTT.

This chain connects TRBV10-3 to TRBJ2-4, with 9 nucleotides matching TRBD2. Germline V gives CDR1 ENHRY, CDR2 SYGVKD. This CDR3 is 15 amino acids long. V lost 0 bases to trimming and J lost 6 bases; unmatched junction nucleotides: 3. This CDR3 is CAISESVAGANIQYF. In DNA form, the CDR3 reads TGTGCCATCAGTGAGTCAGTAGCGGGAGCAAACATTCAGTACTTC.

This chain joins TRBV28 and TRBJ1-2; D remains unclear. Trimming left V 4 bases short and J 4 bases short, with 13 bases between. Germline V gene data show CDR1 as MDHEN and CDR2 as SYDVKM. This CDR3 contains 14 residues. Here the CDR3 reads CASSSPGVSYGYTF. CDR3 nucleotides: TGTGCCAGCAGTTCCCCAGGCGTCTCCTATGGCTACACCTTC.

In its sample, this clone was seen once. J is TRBJ1-1 and V is TRBV28, with unresolved D. The CDR3 covers 15 residues. Looked up from germline, CDR1 is MDHEN and CDR2 is SYDVKM. The V gene lost 6 bases and the J gene lost 3 bases, with 17 bases spanning the gap. The CDR3 DNA sequence: TGTGCCAGCAGGGAGCCGGGTTCGGGGTACACTGAAGCTTTCTTT. It codes for CASREPGSGYTEAFF.

This clone was detected a few times. This chain joins TRBV27 and TRBJ2-7; the match to TRBD1 covers 10 bases. The CDR3 is 14 residues long. The V gene end was trimmed by 2 bases and the J gene end by 5 bases; junction bases not matched to a gene: 3. Germline V gives CDR1 MNHEY, CDR2 SMNVEV (reference sequence). Here the CDR3 DNA reads TGTGCCAGCAGTTTAAGGGACAGGGGCCACGAGCAGTACTTC. Its protein is CASSLRDRGHEQYF.

This clone was observed a handful of times. The chain combines TRBV2 with TRBJ2-7, with 12 bases lining up with TRBD1. This CDR3 has 15 residues. V was pared by 5 bases and J by 5 bases, with 7 bases of the junction left unmatched. From germline, CDR1 is SNHLY and CDR2 FYNNEI. The CDR3 DNA follows: TGTGCCAGCAGTCGCCTCGGGACAGGGGGCAACGAGCAGTACTTC. Protein sequence: CASSRLGTGGNEQYF.

This rearrangement joins TRBV18 to TRBJ2-1; no definite D call. CDR1 and CDR2 (germline): KGHSH, LQKENI. V gave up 3 bases and J gave up 0 bases, with 12 bases separating them. The CDR3 has 16 amino acids. CDR3 in amino acids: CASSPSRVVSYNEQFF. CDR3 nucleotide sequence: TGTGCCAGCTCACCGTCCCGGGTGGTCTCCTACAATGAGCAGTTCTTC.

V is TRBV7-6 and J is TRBJ2-5; the match to TRBD1 covers 9 bases. This CDR3 spans 15 amino acids. Trimming cost V 4 bases and J 7 bases; bases outside gene matches: 10. Germline V gene sequence: CDR1 SGHVS, CDR2 FNYEAQ. CDR3 sequence: CASSSRRDRVGTQYF. In nucleotides, the CDR3 is TGTGCCAGCAGCTCCCGCCGGGACAGGGTAGGGACCCAGTACTTC. Full variable domain (rest looked up from reference TRBV7-6 and TRBJ2-5): GAGVSQSPRYKVTKRGQDVALRCDPISGHVSLYWYRQALGQGPEFLTYFNYEAQQDKSGLPNDRFSAERPEGSISTLTIQRTEQRDSAMYRCASSSRRDRVGTQYFGPGTRLLVL.

The rearrangement links TRBV25-1 to TRBJ2-1; 7 bases agree with TRBD1. V was pared by 4 bases and J by 4 bases, with 4 bases of the junction left unmatched. This CDR3 region has 14 residues. Germline V gene data show CDR1 as MGHDK and CDR2 as SYGVNS. CDR3 DNA: TGTGCCAGCAGTGGGACAGGCGATTACAATGAGCAGTTCTTC. The encoded protein is CASSGTGDYNEQFF.

The chain employs TRBV12-5 and TRBJ1-1; TRBD1 might be the D (6 bases). The CDR3 is 18 amino acids. The V gene lost 0 bases and the J gene lost 5 bases, with 22 bases spanning the gap. Germline CDR1 and CDR2: LGHNT and FRNRAP. CDR3 DNA sequence: TGTGCTAGTGGTTTGGTCAGACAGGAAAACTTTTGGGGGACTGAAGCTTTCTTT. This translates into CASGLVRQENFWGTEAFF.

The chain uses TRBV28 and TRBJ1-5; possibly TRBD1 for D (6 bases). Germline values: CDR1 MDHEN, CDR2 SYDVKM. The CDR3 length is 14 residues. V was shortened by 8 bases and J by 0 bases, with 11 bases between the two germline ends. The CDR3 region is CASEGTPSNQPQHF. The CDR3 nucleotides read TGTGCCAGCGAGGGGACACCTAGCAATCAGCCCCAGCATTTT.

The gene calls are TRBV10-2 and TRBJ2-1, with 12 positions matching TRBD2. V lost 5 bases to trimming and J lost 2 bases; unmatched junction nucleotides: 7. The CDR3 contains 17 residues. Germline CDR1 reads WSHSY; CDR2 reads SAAADI. The CDR3 here is CASSLGLAGRAYNEQFF. The CDR3 coding sequence is TGCGCCAGCAGTCTGGGACTAGCGGGCAGGGCCTACAATGAGCAGTTCTTC.

The chain joins TRBV5-6 to TRBJ1-2; D is ambiguous. The CDR3 contains 13 residues. V lost 1 base and J lost 0, with 4 bases in between. CDR1 and CDR2 (germline): SGHDT, YYEEEE. The CDR3 DNA reads as TGTGCCAGCAGCTTGCAGTCTAACTATGGCTACACCTTC. It encodes CASSLQSNYGYTF.

This chain uses TRBV27 with TRBJ1-5, with 10 positions matching TRBD1. In germline, CDR1 is MNHEY, CDR2 SMNVEV (reference sequence). This CDR3 is 15 amino acids long. The junction had 5 bases not matched to a gene; V was cut back by 3 bases and J by 6 bases. As DNA, the CDR3 is TGTGCCAGCAGTTTCGGAGGACAGGGGGTTCAGCCCCAGCATTTT. This gives the protein CASSFGGQGVQPQHF.